This paragraph reports one T cell receptor (beta chain). The antigen is undetermined. The sample belongs to a study of OX40 agonist ivuxolimab in advanced cancers. Whole-study context: It was permissible to have had prior anti-PD-1, anti-PD-L1 or anti-CTLA-4 therapy, and approximately 38% had some. Three patients had partial responses: one hepatocellular carcinoma, two cutaneous melanoma.

CDR3 size: 16 residues. The data were produced by immunoSEQ multiplex PCR, yet TCRdb's version contains in-frame clones alone and is incomplete. Found here are roughly 60,000 clones, approximately 86% of them singletons; the top ten hold 0.85% to 1.4%. Study-wide results and caveats: Relative to CD4+ cells, CD8+ T cells on average had more expanded clones.

Autoimmune disease history or systemic immunosuppression led to patient exclusion. The sequence was obtained from an adult with an advanced solid tumor such as melanoma, head and neck, liver or kidney cancer. J is TRBJ2-1 and V is TRBV21-1. TRBV21-1 is termed a pseudogene. Sequencing was performed on CD4+ or CD8+ T cells sorted from blood, taken in a trial of the OX40 agonist ivuxolimab. The CDR3 DNA sequence: TGTGCCAGCAGCAAACGGAACATAGGCTCCTACAATGAGCAGTTCTTC. This sequence encodes CASSKRNIGSYNEQFF.